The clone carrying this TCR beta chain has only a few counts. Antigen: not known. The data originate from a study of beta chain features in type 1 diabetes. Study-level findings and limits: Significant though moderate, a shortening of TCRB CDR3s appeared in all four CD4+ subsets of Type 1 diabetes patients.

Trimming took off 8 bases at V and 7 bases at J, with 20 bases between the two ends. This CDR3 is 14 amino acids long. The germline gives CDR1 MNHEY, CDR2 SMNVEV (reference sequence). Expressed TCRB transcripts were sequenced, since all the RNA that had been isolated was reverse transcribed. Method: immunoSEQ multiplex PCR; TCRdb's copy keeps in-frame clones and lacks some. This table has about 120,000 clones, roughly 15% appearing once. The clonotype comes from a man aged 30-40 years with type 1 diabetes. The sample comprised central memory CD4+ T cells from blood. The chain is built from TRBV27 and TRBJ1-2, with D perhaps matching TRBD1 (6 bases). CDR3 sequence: CASSPRGGLGGYTF. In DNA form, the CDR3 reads TGTGCCAGCTCCCCACGCGGGGGGCTAGGTGGCTACACCTTC.